This T cell receptor (beta chain) was sequenced during a study of patients and donors after allogeneic stem cell transplantation. One entry per CDR3 protein results from TCRdb running MiXCR on the RT-PCR reads. This repertoire shows some 880,000 distinct CDR3 sequences, approximately 19% found once; its top ten account for around 5.5%. Deletions cut 3 bases from V and 3 bases from J, with 17 bases between. Germline V gene lookup returns CDR1 MNHEY and CDR2 SMNVEV (reference sequence). This CDR3 region has 16 residues. Sequenced sample: blood, either unsorted or a sorted T cell fraction (not recorded which). This sequence was found in a human donor who was either an allogeneic HSCT recipient or a stem cell or donor lymphocyte infusion donor (not recorded which). It is not recorded whose cells these are; they may come from a transplant donor. V is TRBV27 and J is TRBJ1-1; the D gene is possibly TRBD1 (6 bases). As DNA, the CDR3 is TGTGCCAGCAGTTTCAACAGGGCGGTGGCTGACACTGAAGCTTTCTTT. Protein product: CASSFNRAVADTEAFF.